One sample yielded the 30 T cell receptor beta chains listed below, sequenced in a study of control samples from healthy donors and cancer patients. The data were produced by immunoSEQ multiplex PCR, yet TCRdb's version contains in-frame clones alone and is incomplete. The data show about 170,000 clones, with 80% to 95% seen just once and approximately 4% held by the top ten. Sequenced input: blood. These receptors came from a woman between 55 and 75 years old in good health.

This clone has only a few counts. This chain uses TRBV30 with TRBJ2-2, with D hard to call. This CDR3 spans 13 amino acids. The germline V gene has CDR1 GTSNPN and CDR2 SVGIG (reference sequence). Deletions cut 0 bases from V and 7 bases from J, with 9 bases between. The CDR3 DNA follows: TGTGCCTGGAGTGTAGACCACGGCGGGGAGCTGTTTTTT. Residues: CAWSVDHGGELFF.

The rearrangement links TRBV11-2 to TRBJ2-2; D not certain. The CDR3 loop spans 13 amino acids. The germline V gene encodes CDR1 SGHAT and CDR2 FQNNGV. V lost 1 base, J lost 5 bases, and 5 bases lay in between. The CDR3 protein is CASSLVGTGELFF. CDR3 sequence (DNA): TGTGCCAGCAGCTTAGTGGGGACCGGGGAGCTGTTTTTT.

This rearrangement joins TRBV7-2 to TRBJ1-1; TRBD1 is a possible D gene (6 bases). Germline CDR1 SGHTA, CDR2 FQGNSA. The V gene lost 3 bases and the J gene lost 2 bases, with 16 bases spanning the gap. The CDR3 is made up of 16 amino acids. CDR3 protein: CASSFQTGSPNTEAFF. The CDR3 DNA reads TGTGCCAGCAGCTTCCAGACAGGTTCCCCTAACACTGAAGCTTTCTTT.

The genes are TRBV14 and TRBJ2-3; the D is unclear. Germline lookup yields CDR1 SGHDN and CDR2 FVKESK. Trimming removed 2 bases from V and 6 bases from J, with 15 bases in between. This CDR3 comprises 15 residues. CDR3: CASSQLMGGADTQYF. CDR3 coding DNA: TGTGCCAGCAGCCAATTGATGGGTGGCGCGGATACGCAGTATTTT.

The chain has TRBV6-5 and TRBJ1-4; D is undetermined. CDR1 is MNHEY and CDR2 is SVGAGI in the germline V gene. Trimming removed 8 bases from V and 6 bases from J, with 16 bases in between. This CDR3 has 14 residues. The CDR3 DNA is TGTGCCAGCGGAAGGGTCAATGGGCATGAAAAACTGTTTTTT. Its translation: CASGRVNGHEKLFF.

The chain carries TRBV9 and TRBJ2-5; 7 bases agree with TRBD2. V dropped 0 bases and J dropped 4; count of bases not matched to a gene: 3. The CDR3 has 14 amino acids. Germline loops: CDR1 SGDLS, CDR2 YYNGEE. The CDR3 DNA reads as TGTGCCAGCAGCGTAGGGCTAGCGGTAGAGACCCAGTACTTC. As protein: CASSVGLAVETQYF.

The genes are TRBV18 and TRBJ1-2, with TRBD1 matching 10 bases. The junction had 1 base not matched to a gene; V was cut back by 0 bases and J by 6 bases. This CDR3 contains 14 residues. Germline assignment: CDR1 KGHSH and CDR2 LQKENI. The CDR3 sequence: CASSPPDRGDGYTF. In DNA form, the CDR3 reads TGTGCCAGCTCACCACCGGACAGGGGGGATGGCTACACCTTC.

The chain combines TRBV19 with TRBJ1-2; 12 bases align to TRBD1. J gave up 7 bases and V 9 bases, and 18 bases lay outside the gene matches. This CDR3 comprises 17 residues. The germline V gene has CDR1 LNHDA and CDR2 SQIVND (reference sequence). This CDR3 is CASHRTLPGQGAGGYTF. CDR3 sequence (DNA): TGTGCCAGCCACCGTACCCTTCCGGGACAGGGGGCGGGTGGCTACACCTTC.

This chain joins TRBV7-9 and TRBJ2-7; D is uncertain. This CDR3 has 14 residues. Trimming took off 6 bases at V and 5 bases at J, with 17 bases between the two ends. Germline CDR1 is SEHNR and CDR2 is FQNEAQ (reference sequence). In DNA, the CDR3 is TGTGCCAGCAGTCCCCTCATTTTCAACAACGAGCAGTACTTC. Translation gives CASSPLIFNNEQYF.

The CDR3 spells CASSHDRSEQYF. The CDR3 nucleotides read TGTGCCAGCAGTCACGACAGGAGCGAGCAGTACTTC. This chain links TRBV6-2 or TRBV6-3 with TRBJ2-7; weak D call: TRBD1 (6 bases). Per the germline V gene, CDR1 is MNHEY and CDR2 is SVGEGT. Trimming stripped 5 bases from V and 6 bases from J, with 11 bases between. This CDR3 contains 12 residues.

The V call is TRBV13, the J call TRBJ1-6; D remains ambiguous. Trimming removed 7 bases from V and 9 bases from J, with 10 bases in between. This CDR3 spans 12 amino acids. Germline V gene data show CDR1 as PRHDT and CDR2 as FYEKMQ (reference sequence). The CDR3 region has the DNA TGTGCCAGCACCGAAAGAAGTTCACCCCTCCACTTT. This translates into CASTERSSPLHF. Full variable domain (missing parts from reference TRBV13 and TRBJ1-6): AAGVIQSPRHLIKEKRETATLKCYPIPRHDTVYWYQQGPGQDPQFLISFYEKMQSDKGSIPDRFSAQQFSDYHSELNMSSLELGDSALYFCASTERSSPLHFGNGTRLTVT.

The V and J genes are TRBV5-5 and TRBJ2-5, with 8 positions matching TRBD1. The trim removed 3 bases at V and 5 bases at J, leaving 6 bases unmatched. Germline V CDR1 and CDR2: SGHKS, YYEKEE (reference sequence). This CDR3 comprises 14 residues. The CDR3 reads CASSSGQGWETQYF. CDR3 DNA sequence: TGTGCCAGCAGCTCCGGACAGGGCTGGGAGACCCAGTACTTC.

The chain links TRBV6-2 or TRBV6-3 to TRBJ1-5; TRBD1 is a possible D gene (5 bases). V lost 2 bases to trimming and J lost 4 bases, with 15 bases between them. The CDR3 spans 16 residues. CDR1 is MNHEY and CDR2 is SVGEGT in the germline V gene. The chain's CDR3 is CASSYAPGQGNQPQHF. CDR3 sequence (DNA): TGTGCCAGCAGTTACGCGCCAGGGCAGGGAAATCAGCCCCAGCATTTT.

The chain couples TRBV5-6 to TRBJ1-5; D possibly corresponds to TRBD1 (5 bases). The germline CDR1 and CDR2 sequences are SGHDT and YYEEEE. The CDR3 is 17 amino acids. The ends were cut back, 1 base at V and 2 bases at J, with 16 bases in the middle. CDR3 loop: CASSLRRTGVGNQPQHF. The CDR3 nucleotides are TGTGCCAGCAGCTTGCGACGCACGGGGGTAGGCAATCAGCCCCAGCATTTT. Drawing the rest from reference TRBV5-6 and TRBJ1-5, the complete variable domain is DAGVTQSPTHLIKTRGQQVTLRCSPKSGHDTVSWYQQALGQGPQFIFQYYEEEERQRGNFPDRFSGHQFPNYSSELNVNALLLGDSALYLCASSLRRTGVGNQPQHFGDGTRLSIL.

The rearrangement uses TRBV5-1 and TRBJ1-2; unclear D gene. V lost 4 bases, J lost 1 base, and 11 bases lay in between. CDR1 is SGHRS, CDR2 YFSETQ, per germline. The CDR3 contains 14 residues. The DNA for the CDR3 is TGCGCCAGCAGCCCCACGGGCAGTAACTATGGCTACACCTTC. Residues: CASSPTGSNYGYTF.

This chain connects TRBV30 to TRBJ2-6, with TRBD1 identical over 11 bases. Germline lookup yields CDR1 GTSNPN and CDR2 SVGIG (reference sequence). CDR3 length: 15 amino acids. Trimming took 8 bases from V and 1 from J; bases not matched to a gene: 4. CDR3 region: CARDRGWSGANVLTF. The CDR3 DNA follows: TGTGCCCGGGACAGGGGGTGGTCTGGGGCCAACGTCCTGACTTTC.

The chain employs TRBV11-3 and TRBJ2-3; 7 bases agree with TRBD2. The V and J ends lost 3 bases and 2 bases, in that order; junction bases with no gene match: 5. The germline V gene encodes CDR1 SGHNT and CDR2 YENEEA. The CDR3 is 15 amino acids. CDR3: CASSLGGLFTDTQYF. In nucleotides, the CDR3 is TGTGCCAGCAGCTTGGGGGGGTTATTCACAGATACGCAGTATTTT.

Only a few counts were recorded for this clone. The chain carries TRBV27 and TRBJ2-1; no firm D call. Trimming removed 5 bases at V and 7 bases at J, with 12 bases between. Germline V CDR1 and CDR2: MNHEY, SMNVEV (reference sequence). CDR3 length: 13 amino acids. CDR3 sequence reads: CASSPRAGNEQFF. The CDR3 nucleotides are TGTGCCAGCAGTCCTCGGGCTGGGAATGAGCAGTTCTTC.

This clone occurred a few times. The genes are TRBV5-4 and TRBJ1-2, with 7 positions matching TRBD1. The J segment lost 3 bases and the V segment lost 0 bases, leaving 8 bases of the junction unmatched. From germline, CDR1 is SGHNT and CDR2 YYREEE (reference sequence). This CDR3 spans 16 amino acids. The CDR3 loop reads CASSLGLQGPYYGYTF. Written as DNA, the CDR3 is TGTGCCAGCAGCTTGGGTTTACAGGGGCCGTACTATGGCTACACCTTC.

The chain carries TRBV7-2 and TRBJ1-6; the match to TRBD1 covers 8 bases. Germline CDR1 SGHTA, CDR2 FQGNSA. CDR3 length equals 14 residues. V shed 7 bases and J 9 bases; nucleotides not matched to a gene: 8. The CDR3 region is CASTVDRGISPLHF. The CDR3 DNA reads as TGTGCCAGCACCGTTGACAGGGGAATTTCACCCCTCCACTTT.

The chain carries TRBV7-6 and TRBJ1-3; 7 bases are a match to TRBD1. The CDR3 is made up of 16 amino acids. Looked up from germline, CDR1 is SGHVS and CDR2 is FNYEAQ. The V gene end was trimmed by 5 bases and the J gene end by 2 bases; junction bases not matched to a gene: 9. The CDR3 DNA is TGTGCCAGCAGCCCGGGACAGTACGGAGCTGGAAACACCATATATTTT. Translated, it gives CASSPGQYGAGNTIYF.

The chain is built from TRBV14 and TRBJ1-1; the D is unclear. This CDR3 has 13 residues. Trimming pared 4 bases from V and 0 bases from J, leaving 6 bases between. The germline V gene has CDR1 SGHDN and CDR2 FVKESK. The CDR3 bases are TGTGCCAGCAGCCTGACCGTGAACACTGAAGCTTTCTTT. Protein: CASSLTVNTEAFF.

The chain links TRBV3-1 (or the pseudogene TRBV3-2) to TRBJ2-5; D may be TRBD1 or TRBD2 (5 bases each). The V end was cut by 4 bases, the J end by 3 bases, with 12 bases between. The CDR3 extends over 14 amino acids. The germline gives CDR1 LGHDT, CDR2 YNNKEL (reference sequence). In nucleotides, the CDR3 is TGTGCCAGCAGCCGGGGACGGTGGGAAGAGACCCAGTACTTC. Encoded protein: CASSRGRWEETQYF.

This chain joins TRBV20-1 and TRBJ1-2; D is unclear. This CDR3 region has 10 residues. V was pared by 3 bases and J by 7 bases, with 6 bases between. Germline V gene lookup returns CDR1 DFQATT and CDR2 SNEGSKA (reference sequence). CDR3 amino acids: CSASEGGYTF. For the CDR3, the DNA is TGCAGTGCTAGTGAAGGTGGCTACACCTTC.

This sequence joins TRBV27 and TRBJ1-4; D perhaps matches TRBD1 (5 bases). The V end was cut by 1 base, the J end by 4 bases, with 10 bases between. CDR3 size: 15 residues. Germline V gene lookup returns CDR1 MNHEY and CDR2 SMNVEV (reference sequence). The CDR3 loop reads CASSLFGADNEKLFF. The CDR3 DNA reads TGTGCCAGCAGTTTATTCGGGGCTGATAATGAAAAACTGTTTTTT.

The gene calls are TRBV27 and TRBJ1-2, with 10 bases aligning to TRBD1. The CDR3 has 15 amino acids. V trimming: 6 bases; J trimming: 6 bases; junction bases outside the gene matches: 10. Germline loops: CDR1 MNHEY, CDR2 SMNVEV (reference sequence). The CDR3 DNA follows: TGTGCCAGCAGGCAAAGACAGGGGGCCGGGAATGGCTACACCTTC. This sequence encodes CASRQRQGAGNGYTF.

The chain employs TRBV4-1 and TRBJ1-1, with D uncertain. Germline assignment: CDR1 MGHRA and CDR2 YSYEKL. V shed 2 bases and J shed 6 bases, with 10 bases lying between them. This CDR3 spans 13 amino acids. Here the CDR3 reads CASSQTLNSEAFF. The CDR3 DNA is TGCGCCAGCAGCCAAACACTAAATTCTGAAGCTTTCTTT.

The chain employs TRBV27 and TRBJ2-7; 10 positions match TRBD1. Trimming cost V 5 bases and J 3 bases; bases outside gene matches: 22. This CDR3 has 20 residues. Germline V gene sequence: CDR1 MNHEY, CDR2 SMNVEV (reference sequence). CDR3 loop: CASSPRIETMGQGNRYEQYF. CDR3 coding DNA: TGTGCCAGCAGTCCACGGATCGAAACTATGGGACAGGGGAACCGCTACGAGCAGTACTTC.

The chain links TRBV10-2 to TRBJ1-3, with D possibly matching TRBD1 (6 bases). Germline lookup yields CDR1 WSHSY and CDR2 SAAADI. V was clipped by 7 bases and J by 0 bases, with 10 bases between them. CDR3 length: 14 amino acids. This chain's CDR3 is CASTGDFSGNTIYF. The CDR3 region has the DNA TGCGCCAGCACAGGGGACTTCTCTGGAAACACCATATATTTT.

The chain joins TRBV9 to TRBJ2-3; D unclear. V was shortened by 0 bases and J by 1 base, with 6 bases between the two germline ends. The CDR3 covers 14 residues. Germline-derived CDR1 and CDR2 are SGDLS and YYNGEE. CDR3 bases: TGTGCCAGCAGCGTAGAGGTGGGCACAGATACGCAGTATTTT. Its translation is CASSVEVGTDTQYF.